The 26 T cell receptor beta chains below all came from one sample that was sequenced in a study of blood T cell repertoires in COVID-19. Sequenced by immunoSEQ multiplex PCR; TCRdb stores in-frame clones only, minus some. The table includes over 200,000 clones, 70% to 90% detected once. What was sequenced was PBMCs or T cells enriched from blood (not recorded which). These receptor sequences come from a man in his forties who had recovered from COVID-19.

This clone was counted a few times. V and J are TRBV10-1 and TRBJ2-7, with D perhaps matching TRBD2 (6 bases). The CDR3 is 14 residues long. Trimming took off 3 bases at V and 2 bases at J, with 11 bases between the two ends. The germline CDR1 and CDR2 sequences are WNHNN and SYGVQD (reference sequence). CDR3 bases: TGCGCCAGCAGTGAAGCCTCGGGAGCCTACGAGCAGTACTTC. Encoded protein: CASSEASGAYEQYF.

The J gene is TRBJ2-4, the V gene TRBV2; TRBD2 aligns across 7 bases. The CDR3 is made up of 16 amino acids. CDR1 and CDR2 from the germline V gene are SNHLY and FYNNEI. V lost 3 bases, J lost 11 bases, and 16 bases stayed unmatched. The CDR3 region is CASSEQPGGGGGFQYF. CDR3 in DNA: TGTGCCAGCAGTGAGCAACCGGGCGGCGGCGGGGGATTTCAGTACTTC.

This clone was detected a few times. Other DNA sequences in the sample encode the same CDR3. The chain recombines TRBV5-1 with TRBJ2-7, with 7 nucleotides matching TRBD1. The junction had 5 bases not matched to a gene; V was cut back by 3 bases and J by 2 bases. CDR1 and CDR2 (germline): SGHRS, YFSETQ. The CDR3 runs 14 residues. The CDR3 loop reads CASSSGQTTYEQYF. CDR3 coding DNA: TGCGCCAGCAGCTCGGGACAGACAACCTACGAGCAGTACTTC.

The rearrangement links TRBV19 to TRBJ1-1; D perhaps matches TRBD1 (5 bases). CDR1 and CDR2 from the germline V gene are LNHDA and SQIVND (reference sequence). There are 15 residues in the CDR3. Deletions cut 1 base from V and 4 bases from J, with 13 bases between. CDR3 DNA sequence: TGTGCCAGTAGTATAGGGGGGGTAATCGCCACTGAAGCTTTCTTT. Residues: CASSIGGVIATEAFF.

The V gene is TRBV5-1, the J gene TRBJ2-7; 11 nucleotides agree with TRBD2. This CDR3 has 16 amino acids. After removal of 0 bases from V and 3 bases from J, the junction contained 5 bases not matched to a gene. In germline, CDR1 is SGHRS, CDR2 YFSETQ. DNA of the CDR3: TGCGCCAGCAGCTTGGGGACTAGCGGGTCTAGCTACGAGCAGTACTTC. Its translation is CASSLGTSGSSYEQYF.

The chain is built from TRBV3-1 (or the pseudogene TRBV3-2) and TRBJ1-2; possibly TRBD1 for D (6 bases). Germline V gene data show CDR1 as LGHDT and CDR2 as YNNKEL (reference sequence). Trimming stripped 4 bases from V and 4 bases from J, with 16 bases between. The CDR3 totals 15 residues. DNA for the CDR3: TGTGCCAGCAGCCTTAGGACGAGGGGGTCCTATGGCTACACCTTC. This gives the protein CASSLRTRGSYGYTF.

In regard to this clone: Other DNA sequences in the same sample also yield this CDR3. This CDR3 reads CASSLGGLYGYTF. CDR3 in DNA: TGTGCCAGCAGTTTAGGAGGGCTTTATGGCTACACCTTC. The chain uses TRBV28 and TRBJ1-2; D is ambiguous. Trimming took 2 bases from V and 5 from J, leaving 9 bases between them. Germline CDR1 reads MDHEN; CDR2 reads SYDVKM. The length of the CDR3 is 13 residues.

The genes are TRBV3-1 (or the pseudogene TRBV3-2) and TRBJ1-2; 7 bases are a match to TRBD1. Germline V CDR1 and CDR2: LGHDT, YNNKEL (reference sequence). V shed 1 base, J shed 8 bases, and the junction held 10 bases outside the gene matches. The CDR3 is 15 amino acids. The CDR3: CASSQATGPVGGYTF. CDR3 in DNA: TGTGCCAGCAGCCAAGCGACAGGGCCCGTCGGAGGCTACACCTTC.

This clone was seen only once. The chain carries TRBV19 and TRBJ1-1, with D perhaps TRBD1 (5 bases). V dropped 3 bases and J dropped 4 bases, with 12 bases sitting between them. The CDR3 runs to 14 residues. From germline, CDR1 is LNHDA and CDR2 SQIVND (reference sequence). Here the CDR3 DNA reads TGTGCCAGTAGTATGGGGTTCGGGGGCACTGAAGCTTTCTTT. Translated, it gives CASSMGFGGTEAFF. Combining the CDR3 with reference TRBV19 and TRBJ1-1 gives the whole variable domain DGGITQSPKYLFRKEGQNVTLSCEQNLNHDAMYWYRQDPGQGLRLIYYSQIVNDFQKGDIAEGYSVSREKKESFPLTVTSAQKNPTAFYLCASSMGFGGTEAFFGQGTRLTVV.

This chain uses TRBV3-1 (or the pseudogene TRBV3-2) with TRBJ1-2; 9 bases align to TRBD1. This CDR3 comprises 15 residues. Germline V gene data show CDR1 as LGHDT and CDR2 as YNNKEL (reference sequence). Trimming at V came to 4 bases and at J to 8 bases, leaving 11 bases not matched to a gene. The CDR3 spells CASSPTGQGTRGYTF. CDR3 DNA sequence: TGTGCCAGCAGCCCCACGGGACAGGGCACGCGGGGCTACACCTTC.

The chain combines TRBV5-1 with TRBJ2-2; D gene unclear. Trimming took 0 bases from V and 6 from J, leaving 12 bases between them. Per germline, CDR1 SGHRS and CDR2 YFSETQ. The CDR3 spans 15 residues. This CDR3 reads CASSLGFLRAGELFF. The CDR3 DNA follows: TGCGCCAGCAGCTTGGGATTCCTACGGGCCGGGGAGCTGTTTTTT.

CDR3 DNA: TGTGCCAGCAGCTTAGGGGCCGGGACAGGGGAAGAACTGTTTTTT. Protein sequence: CASSLGAGTGEELFF. The genes are TRBV11-3 and TRBJ1-4; 10 nucleotides match TRBD1. J was trimmed by 12 bases and V by 1 base; bases with no gene match: 8. There are 15 residues in the CDR3. In germline, CDR1 is SGHNT, CDR2 YENEEA.

A single count supports this clone. This chain joins TRBV2 and TRBJ1-2; no clear D. V lost 7 bases to trimming and J lost 4 bases, with 10 bases between them. Germline CDR1 reads SNHLY; CDR2 reads FYNNEI. This CDR3 spans 12 amino acids. CDR3 nucleotide sequence: TGTGCCAGCACGCAAACAGCCTATGGCTACACCTTC. Protein: CASTQTAYGYTF.

The chain has TRBV6-6 and TRBJ1-6; D is possibly TRBD1 (5 bases). Germline CDR1 MNHNY, CDR2 SVGAGI (reference sequence). V was pared by 7 bases and J by 11 bases, with 12 bases between. The CDR3 spans 12 residues. The CDR3 reads CASMGGMAPLHF. For the CDR3, the DNA is TGTGCCAGCATGGGGGGGATGGCACCCCTCCACTTT.

The chain combines TRBV23-1 with TRBJ2-2; 7 bases map to TRBD1. TRBV23-1 is given ORF status, its function remaining uncertain. V was pared by 2 bases and J by 8 bases, with 5 bases of the junction left unmatched. This CDR3 is built from 14 residues. As DNA, the CDR3 is TGCGCCAGCAGTCAAGACAGGGTTCGAGGGGAGCTGTTTTTT. It encodes CASSQDRVRGELFF.

The rearrangement uses TRBV3-1 (or the pseudogene TRBV3-2) and TRBJ1-2; the D gene is possibly TRBD1 (6 bases). Germline assignment: CDR1 LGHDT and CDR2 YNNKEL (reference sequence). This CDR3 is built from 12 residues. Trimming pared 4 bases from V and 7 bases from J, leaving 10 bases between. For the CDR3, the DNA is TGTGCCAGCAGCCTCTACAGGGCTGGCTACACCTTC. Translating gives CASSLYRAGYTF.

The chain recombines TRBV18 with TRBJ2-3, with 8 bases fitting TRBD2. CDR1 and CDR2 (germline): KGHSH, LQKENI. Germline trimming cut 3 bases from V and 2 bases from J; bases unmatched to any gene: 7. The CDR3 spans 16 residues. The CDR3 nucleotides are TGTGCCAGCTCACCTGAGACTAGCGTTAACACAGATACGCAGTATTTT. It codes for CASSPETSVNTDTQYF.

V gene TRBV7-6 combines with J gene TRBJ2-7, with a possible D match to TRBD2 (6 bases). The CDR3 extends over 16 amino acids. Per germline, CDR1 SGHVS and CDR2 FNYEAQ. The V gene lost 0 bases and the J gene lost 1 base, with 13 bases spanning the gap. CDR3 nucleotides: TGTGCCAGCAGCTTAGCGCCGGGGGACGTTTCCTACGAGCAGTACTTC. Protein product: CASSLAPGDVSYEQYF.

This clone occurred a few times. V usage is TRBV19 and J usage is TRBJ1-1; no clear D. This CDR3 spans 13 amino acids. Trimming removed 5 bases from V and 2 bases from J, with 9 bases in between. The germline CDR1 and CDR2 sequences are LNHDA and SQIVND (reference sequence). CDR3 in amino acids: CASSYGRNTEAFF. The DNA for the CDR3 is TGTGCCAGTAGTTACGGTCGAAACACTGAAGCTTTCTTT. The variable domain in full, completed from reference TRBV19 and TRBJ1-1, reads DGGITQSPKYLFRKEGQNVTLSCEQNLNHDAMYWYRQDPGQGLRLIYYSQIVNDFQKGDIAEGYSVSREKKESFPLTVTSAQKNPTAFYLCASSYGRNTEAFFGQGTRLTVV.

This chain links TRBV9 with TRBJ1-2; the match to TRBD1 covers 9 bases. V dropped 3 bases and J dropped 8; count of bases not matched to a gene: 5. Germline CDR1 reads SGDLS; CDR2 reads YYNGEE. The CDR3 has 13 residues. For the CDR3, the DNA is TGTGCCAGCAGCGCGGACAGGGGAGGCGGCTACACCTTC. Its translation: CASSADRGGGYTF.

The chain couples TRBV5-1 to TRBJ1-4, with 7 bases identical to TRBD1. V lost 3 bases to trimming and J lost 5 bases; unmatched junction nucleotides: 13. The CDR3 covers 17 residues. Looked up from germline, CDR1 is SGHRS and CDR2 is YFSETQ. The CDR3, as DNA: TGCGCCAGCAGCTCCGGACAGGACAGAGTATCAAATGAAAAACTGTTTTTT. It yields the protein CASSSGQDRVSNEKLFF.

The rearrangement links TRBV7-2 to TRBJ1-2; D is undetermined. From germline, CDR1 is SGHTA and CDR2 FQGNSA. The CDR3 runs 13 residues. V shed 2 bases and J shed 3 bases, with 7 bases lying between them. In DNA, the CDR3 is TGTGCCAGCAGCTTAAGCCTATACTATGGCTACACCTTC. Amino acids: CASSLSLYYGYTF. The whole variable domain, remainder taken from reference TRBV7-2 and TRBJ1-2, is GAGVSQSPSNKVTEKGKDVELRCDPISGHTALYWYRQSLGQGLEFLIYFQGNSAPDKSGLPSDRFSAERTGGSVSTLTIQRTQQEDSAVYLCASSLSLYYGYTFGSGTRLTVV.

The count of this clone is one. The chain employs TRBV29-1 and TRBJ2-7; TRBD2 matches at 8 bases. Germline V gives CDR1 SQVTM, CDR2 ANQGSEA. The CDR3 consists of 13 residues. The junction had 7 bases not matched to a gene; V was cut back by 7 bases and J by 2 bases. CDR3 DNA sequence: TGCAGCGCCACTAGCGGCCATACCTACGAGCAGTACTTC. Residues: CSATSGHTYEQYF.

The chain uses TRBV9 and TRBJ2-5, with TRBD1 as a possible D gene (6 bases). CDR1 and CDR2 (germline): SGDLS, YYNGEE. V was cut by 0 bases and J by 0 bases, with 9 bases left in between. CDR3 length equals 15 residues. The chain's CDR3 is CASSVAGDNQETQYF. In DNA form, the CDR3 reads TGTGCCAGCAGCGTAGCCGGGGACAACCAAGAGACCCAGTACTTC.

This clone has just one count. The chain has TRBV19 and TRBJ1-3, with D hard to call. CDR3 length: 13 amino acids. V was trimmed by 3 bases and J by 6 bases, leaving 9 bases between them. CDR1 is LNHDA and CDR2 is SQIVND in the germline V gene (reference sequence). The CDR3 nucleotides are TGTGCCAGTAGTATCTCGTGGGCAAACACCATATATTTT. This translates into CASSISWANTIYF.

The chain uses TRBV5-5 and TRBJ1-6; 8 bases line up with TRBD1. J lost 8 bases, V lost 4 bases, and 8 bases had no gene match. CDR1 SGHKS and CDR2 YYEKEE come from the germline V gene (reference sequence). This CDR3 spans 15 amino acids. CDR3 DNA sequence: TGTGCCAGCAGCCCAGGACAGGGTAGGGATTCACCCCTCCACTTT. Encoded protein: CASSPGQGRDSPLHF. Complete variable domain (other parts from reference TRBV5-5 and TRBJ1-6): DAGVTQSPTHLIKTRGQQVTLRCSPISGHKSVSWYQQVLGQGPQFIFQYYEKEERGRGNFPDRFSARQFPNYSSELNVNALLLGDSALYLCASSPGQGRDSPLHFGNGTRLTVT.